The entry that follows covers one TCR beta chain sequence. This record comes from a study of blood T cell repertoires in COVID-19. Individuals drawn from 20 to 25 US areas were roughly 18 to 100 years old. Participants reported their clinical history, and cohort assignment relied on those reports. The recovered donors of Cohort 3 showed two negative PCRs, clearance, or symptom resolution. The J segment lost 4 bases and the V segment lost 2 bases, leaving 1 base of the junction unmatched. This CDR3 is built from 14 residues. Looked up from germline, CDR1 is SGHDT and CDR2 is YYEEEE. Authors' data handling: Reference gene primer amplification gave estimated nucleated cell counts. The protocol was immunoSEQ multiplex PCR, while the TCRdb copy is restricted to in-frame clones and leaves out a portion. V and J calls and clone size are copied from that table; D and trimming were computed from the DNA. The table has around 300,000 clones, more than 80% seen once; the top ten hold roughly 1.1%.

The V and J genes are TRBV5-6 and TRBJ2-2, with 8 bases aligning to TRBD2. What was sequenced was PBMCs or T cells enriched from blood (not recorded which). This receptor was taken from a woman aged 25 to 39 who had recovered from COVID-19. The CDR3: CASSFSGTTGELFF. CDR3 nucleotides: TGTGCCAGCAGCTTTAGCGGGACCACCGGGGAGCTGTTTTTT.